This T cell receptor beta chain is from a study of PD-1 blockade in classical Hodgkin lymphoma. Study observations and caveats: A reduction in baseline TCR diversity was reportedly seen in newly diagnosed patients relative to healthy donors.

Germline V gene lookup returns CDR1 MNHEY and CDR2 SVGAGI. The CDR3 extends over 14 amino acids. Deletions cut 6 bases from V and 2 bases from J, with 13 bases between. Clones were read by immunoSEQ multiplex PCR, and TCRdb kept only the in-frame ones, dropping some. The sample lists about 33,000 clones; around three quarters were seen once. As concerns this clone: Its antigen is unidentified.

The time point here: cycle 4 day 1 (C4D1), after five to seven weeks of nivolumab. Brentuximab vedotin exposure varied among the patients, all of whom had relapsed after autologous stem cell transplantation. The sequences come from peripheral blood mononuclear cells (PBMCs), collected before the fourth cycle of nivolumab. The chain employs TRBV6-5 and TRBJ1-2; D is unclear. This TCR was sampled from a human donor with classical Hodgkin lymphoma. For the CDR3, the DNA is TGTGCCAGCAGCTCCGACATGGACAACTATGGCTACACCTTC. This gives the protein CASSSDMDNYGYTF.